This paragraph reports one TCR beta chain. Its cognate antigen is unknown. Measured with immunoSEQ multiplex PCR; TCRdb has only the in-frame clones, and not every one. The table lists some 41,000 clones, approximately 93% of them singletons. The V end was cut by 3 bases, the J end by 2 bases, with 6 bases between. Germline CDR1 SGHNT, CDR2 YYREEE (reference sequence). There are 13 residues in the CDR3. The data were taken from a study of graft-versus-host responses after intestinal transplantation. At the level of the study: Induction using anti-thymocyte globulin, followed by tacrolimus and steroids for two to four years, was given to all recipients. Study outcomes and limitations: High graft-versus-host to host-versus-graft T cell clonal ratios marked allografts of patients with graft-donor macrochimerism. Recipient-marrow GvH clones were detected, some having first appeared in ileum or blood.

This clonotype was sampled from a human patient who received an intestinal transplant, so some T cells may come from the graft donor. The chain couples TRBV5-4 to TRBJ1-3, with D uncertain. The sample in question was PBMCs, obtained approximately 740 days after intestinal transplantation. This chain's CDR3 is CASSSDPGNTIYF. The DNA for the CDR3 is TGTGCCAGCAGCTCCGACCCTGGAAACACCATATATTTT.